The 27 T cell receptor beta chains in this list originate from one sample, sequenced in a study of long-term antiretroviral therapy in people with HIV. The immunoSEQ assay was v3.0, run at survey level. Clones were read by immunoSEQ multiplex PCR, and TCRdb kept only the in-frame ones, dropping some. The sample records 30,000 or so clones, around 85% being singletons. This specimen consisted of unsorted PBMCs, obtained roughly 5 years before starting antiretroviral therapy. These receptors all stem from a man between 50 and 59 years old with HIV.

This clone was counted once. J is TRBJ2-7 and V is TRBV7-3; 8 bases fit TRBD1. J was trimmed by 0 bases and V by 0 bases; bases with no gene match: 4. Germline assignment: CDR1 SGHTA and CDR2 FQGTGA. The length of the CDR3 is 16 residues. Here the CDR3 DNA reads TGTGCCAGCAGCTTAACGGGACAGGCAACCTCCTACGAGCAGTACTTC. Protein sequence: CASSLTGQATSYEQYF.

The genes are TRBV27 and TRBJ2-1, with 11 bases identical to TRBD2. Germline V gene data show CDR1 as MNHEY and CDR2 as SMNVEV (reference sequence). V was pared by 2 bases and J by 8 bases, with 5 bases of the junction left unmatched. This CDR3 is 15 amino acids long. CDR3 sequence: CASSLRTSGWDEQFF. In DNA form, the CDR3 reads TGTGCCAGCAGTTTACGGACTAGCGGGTGGGATGAGCAGTTCTTC.

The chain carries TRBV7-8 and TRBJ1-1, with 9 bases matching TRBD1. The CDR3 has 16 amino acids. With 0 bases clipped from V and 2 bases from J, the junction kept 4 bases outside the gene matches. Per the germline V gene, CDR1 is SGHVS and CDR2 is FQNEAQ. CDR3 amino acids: CASSLARDRANTEAFF. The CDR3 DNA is TGTGCCAGCAGCTTAGCCCGGGACAGGGCTAACACTGAAGCTTTCTTT.

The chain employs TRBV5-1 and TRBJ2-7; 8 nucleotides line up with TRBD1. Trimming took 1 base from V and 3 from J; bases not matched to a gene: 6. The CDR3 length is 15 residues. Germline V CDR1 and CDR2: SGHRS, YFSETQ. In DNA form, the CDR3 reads TGCGCCAGCAGCTTGCGGGGACAGGTTTTCTACGAGCAGTACTTC. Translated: CASSLRGQVFYEQYF.

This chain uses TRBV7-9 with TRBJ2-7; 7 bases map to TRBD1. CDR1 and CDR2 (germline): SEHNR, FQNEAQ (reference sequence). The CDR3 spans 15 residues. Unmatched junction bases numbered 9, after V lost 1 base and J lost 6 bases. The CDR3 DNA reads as TGTGCCAGCAGCTTAGAACCCGACAGGGCTCCCGAGCAGTACTTC. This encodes CASSLEPDRAPEQYF.

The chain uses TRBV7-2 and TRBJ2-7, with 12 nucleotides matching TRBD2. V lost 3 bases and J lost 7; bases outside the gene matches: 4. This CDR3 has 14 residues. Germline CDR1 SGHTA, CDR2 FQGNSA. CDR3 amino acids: CASSFTGTSGEQYF. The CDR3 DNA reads TGTGCCAGCAGCTTTACCGGGACTAGCGGGGAGCAGTACTTC. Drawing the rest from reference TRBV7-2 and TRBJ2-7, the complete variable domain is GAGVSQSPSNKVTEKGKDVELRCDPISGHTALYWYRQSLGQGLEFLIYFQGNSAPDKSGLPSDRFSAERTGGSVSTLTIQRTQQEDSAVYLCASSFTGTSGEQYFGPGTRLTVT.

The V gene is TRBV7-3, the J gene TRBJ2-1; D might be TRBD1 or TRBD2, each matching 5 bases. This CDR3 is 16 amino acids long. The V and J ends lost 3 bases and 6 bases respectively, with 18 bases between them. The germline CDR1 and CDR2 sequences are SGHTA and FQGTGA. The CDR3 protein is CASSFGGTRDLNEQFF. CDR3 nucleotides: TGTGCCAGCAGCTTTGGGGGTACCCGGGACCTCAATGAGCAGTTCTTC. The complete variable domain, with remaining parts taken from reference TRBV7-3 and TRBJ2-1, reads GAGVSQTPSNKVTEKGKYVELRCDPISGHTALYWYRQSLGQGPEFLIYFQGTGAADDSGLPNDRFFAVRPEGSVSTLKIQRTERGDSAVYLCASSFGGTRDLNEQFFGPGTRLTVL.

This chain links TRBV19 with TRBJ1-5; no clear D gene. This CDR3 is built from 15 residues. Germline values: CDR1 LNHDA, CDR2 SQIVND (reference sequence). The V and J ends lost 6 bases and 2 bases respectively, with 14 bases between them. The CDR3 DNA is TGTGCCAGTAGCCGTGGTCCTCAGGGCAATCAGCCCCAGCATTTT. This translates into CASSRGPQGNQPQHF.

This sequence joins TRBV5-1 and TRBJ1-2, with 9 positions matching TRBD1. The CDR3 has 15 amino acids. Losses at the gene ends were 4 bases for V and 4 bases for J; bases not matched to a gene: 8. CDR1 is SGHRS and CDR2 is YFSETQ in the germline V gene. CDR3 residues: CASSQGTGIAYGYTF. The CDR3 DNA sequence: TGCGCCAGCAGCCAAGGGACAGGGATTGCCTATGGCTACACCTTC.

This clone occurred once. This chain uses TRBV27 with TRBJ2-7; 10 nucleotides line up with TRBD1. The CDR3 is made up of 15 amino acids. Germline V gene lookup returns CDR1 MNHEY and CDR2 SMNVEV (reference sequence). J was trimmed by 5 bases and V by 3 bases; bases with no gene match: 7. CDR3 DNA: TGTGCCAGCAGTTTCCCGGGACAGGGGATCCACGAGCAGTACTTC. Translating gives CASSFPGQGIHEQYF.

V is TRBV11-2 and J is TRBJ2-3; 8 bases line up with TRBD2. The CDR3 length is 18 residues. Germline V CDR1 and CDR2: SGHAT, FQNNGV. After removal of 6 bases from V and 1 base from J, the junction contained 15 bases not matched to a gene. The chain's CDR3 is CASSQVGGGSGGTDTQYF. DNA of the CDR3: TGTGCCAGCAGTCAAGTGGGCGGAGGTAGCGGGGGCACAGATACGCAGTATTTT. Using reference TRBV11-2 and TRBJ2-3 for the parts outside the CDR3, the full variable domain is EAGVAQSPRYKIIEKRQSVAFWCNPISGHATLYWYQQILGQGPKLLIQFQNNGVVDDSQLPKDRFSAERLKGVDSTLKIQPAKLEDSAVYLCASSQVGGGSGGTDTQYFGPGTRLTVL.

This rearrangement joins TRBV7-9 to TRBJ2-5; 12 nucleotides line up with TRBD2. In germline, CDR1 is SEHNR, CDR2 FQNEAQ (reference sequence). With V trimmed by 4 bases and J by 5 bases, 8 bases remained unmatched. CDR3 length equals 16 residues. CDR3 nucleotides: TGTGCCAGCAGCTCGGACAGACTAGCGGGAGTTGAGACCCAGTACTTC. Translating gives CASSSDRLAGVETQYF. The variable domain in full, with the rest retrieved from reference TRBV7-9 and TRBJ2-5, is DTGVSQNPRHKITKRGQNVTFRCDPISEHNRLYWYRQTLGQGPEFLTYFQNEAQLEKSRLLSDRFSAERPKGSFSTLEIQRTEQGDSAMYLCASSSDRLAGVETQYFGPGTRLLVL.

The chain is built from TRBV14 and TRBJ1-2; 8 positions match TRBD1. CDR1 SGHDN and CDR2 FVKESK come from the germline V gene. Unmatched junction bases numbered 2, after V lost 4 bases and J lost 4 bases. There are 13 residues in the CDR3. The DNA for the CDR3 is TGTGCCAGCAGCCTAGGACAGGGCTATGGCTACACCTTC. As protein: CASSLGQGYGYTF.

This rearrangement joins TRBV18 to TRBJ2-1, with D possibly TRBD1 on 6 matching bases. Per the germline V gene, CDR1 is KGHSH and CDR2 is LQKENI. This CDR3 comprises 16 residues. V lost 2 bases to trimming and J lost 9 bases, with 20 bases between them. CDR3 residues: CASSPISQGGSSEQFF. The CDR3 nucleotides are TGTGCCAGCTCACCAATTTCACAGGGCGGTAGCAGTGAGCAGTTCTTC.

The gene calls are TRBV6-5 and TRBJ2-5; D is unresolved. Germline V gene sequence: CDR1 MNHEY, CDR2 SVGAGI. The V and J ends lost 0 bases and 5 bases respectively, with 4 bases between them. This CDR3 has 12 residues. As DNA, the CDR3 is TGTGCCAGCAGTTACTCGGGGGAGACCCAGTACTTC. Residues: CASSYSGETQYF.

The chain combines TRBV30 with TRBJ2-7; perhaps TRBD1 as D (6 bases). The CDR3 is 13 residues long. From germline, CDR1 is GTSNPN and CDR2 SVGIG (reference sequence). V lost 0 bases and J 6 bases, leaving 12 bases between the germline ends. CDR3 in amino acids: CAWSVYGQSEQYF. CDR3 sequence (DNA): TGTGCCTGGAGTGTTTACGGACAGAGCGAGCAGTACTTC.

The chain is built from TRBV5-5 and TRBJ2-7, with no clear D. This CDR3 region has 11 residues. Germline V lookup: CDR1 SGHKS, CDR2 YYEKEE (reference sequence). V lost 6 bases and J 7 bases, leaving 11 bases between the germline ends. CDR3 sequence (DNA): TGTGCCAGCACCCGGTCGAGTGAGCAGTACTTC. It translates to CASTRSSEQYF.

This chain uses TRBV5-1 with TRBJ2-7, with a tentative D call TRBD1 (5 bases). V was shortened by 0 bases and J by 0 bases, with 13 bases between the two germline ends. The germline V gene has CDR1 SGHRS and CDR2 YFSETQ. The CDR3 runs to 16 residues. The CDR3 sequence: CASSLVSGRDSYEQYF. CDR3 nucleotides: TGCGCCAGCAGCTTGGTGTCGGGCAGGGACTCCTACGAGCAGTACTTC.

Here the CDR3 DNA reads TGTGCCACCAGCGGCCGGGACAGGGTGGGAAGGGATGAAAAACTGTTTTTT. Its protein product is CATSGRDRVGRDEKLFF. V usage is TRBV15 and J usage is TRBJ1-4; 9 nucleotides agree with TRBD1. CDR1 is LNHNV and CDR2 is YYDKDF in the germline V gene (reference sequence). After removal of 5 bases from V and 6 bases from J, the junction contained 13 bases not matched to a gene. There are 17 residues in the CDR3.

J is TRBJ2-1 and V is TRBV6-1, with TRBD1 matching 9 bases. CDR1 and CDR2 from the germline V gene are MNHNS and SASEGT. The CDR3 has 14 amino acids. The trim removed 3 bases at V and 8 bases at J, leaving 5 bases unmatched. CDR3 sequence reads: CASSEYRGLDEQFF. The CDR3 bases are TGTGCCAGCAGTGAGTACAGGGGGCTGGATGAGCAGTTCTTC.

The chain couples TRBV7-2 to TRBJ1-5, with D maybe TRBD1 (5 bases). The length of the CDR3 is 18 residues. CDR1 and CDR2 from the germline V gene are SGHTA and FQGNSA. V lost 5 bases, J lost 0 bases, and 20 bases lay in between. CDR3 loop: CASSHPGRGPYSNQPQHF. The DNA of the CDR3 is TGTGCCAGCAGCCACCCAGGGAGGGGACCTTATAGCAATCAGCCCCAGCATTTT.

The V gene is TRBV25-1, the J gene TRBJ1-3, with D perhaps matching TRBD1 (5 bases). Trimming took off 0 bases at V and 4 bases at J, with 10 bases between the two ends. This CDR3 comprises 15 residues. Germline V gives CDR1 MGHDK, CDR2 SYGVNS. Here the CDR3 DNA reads TGTGCCAGCAGTGAATATCCAGGGCAAGGAAACACCATATATTTT. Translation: CASSEYPGQGNTIYF.

CDR3 residues: CASSMEGGDTQYF. The CDR3 coding sequence is TGTGCCAGTAGTATGGAAGGCGGGGATACGCAGTATTTT. The chain joins TRBV19 to TRBJ2-3, with D perhaps matching TRBD2 (5 bases). Germline loops: CDR1 LNHDA, CDR2 SQIVND (reference sequence). The CDR3 loop spans 13 amino acids. V lost 3 bases and J 6 bases, leaving 10 bases between the germline ends.

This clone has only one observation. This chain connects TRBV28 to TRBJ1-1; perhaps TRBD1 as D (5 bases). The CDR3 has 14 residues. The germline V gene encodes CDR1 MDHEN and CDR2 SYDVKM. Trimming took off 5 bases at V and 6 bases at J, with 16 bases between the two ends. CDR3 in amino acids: CASSPPRVSPEAFF. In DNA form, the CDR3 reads TGTGCCAGCAGTCCCCCCAGGGTTAGCCCTGAAGCTTTCTTT.

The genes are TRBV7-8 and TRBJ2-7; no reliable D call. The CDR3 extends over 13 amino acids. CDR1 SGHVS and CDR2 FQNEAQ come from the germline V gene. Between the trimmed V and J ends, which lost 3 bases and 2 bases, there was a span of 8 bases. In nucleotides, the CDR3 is TGTGCCAGCAGCTTGTCTCATACCTACGAGCAGTACTTC. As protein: CASSLSHTYEQYF.

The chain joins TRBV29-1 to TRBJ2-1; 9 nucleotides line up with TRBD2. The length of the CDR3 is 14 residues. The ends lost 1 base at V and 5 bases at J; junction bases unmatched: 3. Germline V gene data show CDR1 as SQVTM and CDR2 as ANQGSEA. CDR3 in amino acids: CSVEGLAENNEQFF. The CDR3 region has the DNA TGCAGCGTTGAAGGACTAGCGGAGAACAATGAGCAGTTCTTC.

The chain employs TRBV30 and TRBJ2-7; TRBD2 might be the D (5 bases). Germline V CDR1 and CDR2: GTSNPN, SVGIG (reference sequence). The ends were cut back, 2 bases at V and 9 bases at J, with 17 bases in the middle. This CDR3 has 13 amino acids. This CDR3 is CAWSQPAVVGQYF. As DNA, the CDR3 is TGTGCCTGGAGTCAACCAGCGGTAGTAGGGCAGTACTTC.